This T cell receptor beta chain was profiled in a study of T cells in Graves' hyperthyroidism and ophthalmopathy. This clonotype has at least ten counts. The antigen remains undetermined. CDR3 length equals 13 residues. Per the germline V gene, CDR1 is LNHDA and CDR2 is SQIVND (reference sequence). Trimming pared 4 bases from V and 2 bases from J, leaving 6 bases between. Amplification targeted TCR beta CDR3 regions from RNA transcripts. The TCR CDR3 was amplified in a first-round RT-PCR using the HTBI primer set. TCRdb re-called the multiplex PCR reads through MiXCR, storing one row per CDR3 protein. Altogether approximately 630,000 distinct CDR3 sequences are present, 15% to 20% being singletons, with the ten largest covering 3.8%. Graves' hyperthyroidism is called stable when ophthalmopathy does not progress within 18 months. PBMCs came from 8.5 to 10 ml fresh peripheral blood. Findings of the study overall: Ophthalmopathy was distinguished from stable hyperthyroidism by 13 V-J signatures. Most clonotypes expanded in the thyroid (above 0.001) were also present in blood.

Sequencing used blood. This clonotype was sampled from a woman under 40 with Graves' hyperthyroidism. V is TRBV19 and J is TRBJ1-5, with D possibly matching TRBD1 (6 bases). DNA for the CDR3: TGTGCCAGTAGTACAGGGGGCAATCAGCCCCAGCATTTT. It codes for CASSTGGNQPQHF.